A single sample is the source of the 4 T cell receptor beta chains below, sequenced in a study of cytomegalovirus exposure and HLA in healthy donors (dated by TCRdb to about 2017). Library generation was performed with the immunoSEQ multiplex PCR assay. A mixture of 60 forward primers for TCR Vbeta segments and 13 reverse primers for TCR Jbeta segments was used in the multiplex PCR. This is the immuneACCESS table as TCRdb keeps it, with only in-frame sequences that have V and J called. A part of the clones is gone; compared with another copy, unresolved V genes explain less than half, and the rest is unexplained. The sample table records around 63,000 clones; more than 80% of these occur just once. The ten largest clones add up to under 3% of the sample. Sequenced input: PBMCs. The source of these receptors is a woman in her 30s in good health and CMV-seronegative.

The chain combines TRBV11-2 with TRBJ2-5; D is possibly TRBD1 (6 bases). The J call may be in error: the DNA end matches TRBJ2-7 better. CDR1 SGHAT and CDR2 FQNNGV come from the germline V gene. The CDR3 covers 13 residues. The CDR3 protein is CASSLGGLYEQYF. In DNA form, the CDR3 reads TGTGCCAGCAGCTTAGGGGGGCTCTACGAGCAGTACTTC.

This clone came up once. CDR3 residues: CASSLVDRGSYEQYF. The CDR3 nucleotides read TGCGCCAGCAGCTTGGTTGACAGGGGCTCCTACGAGCAGTACTTC. The chain uses TRBV5-1 and TRBJ2-7; 8 positions match TRBD1. The CDR3 totals 15 residues. The germline CDR1 and CDR2 sequences are SGHRS and YFSETQ. With 0 bases clipped from V and 0 bases from J, the junction kept 2 bases outside the gene matches.

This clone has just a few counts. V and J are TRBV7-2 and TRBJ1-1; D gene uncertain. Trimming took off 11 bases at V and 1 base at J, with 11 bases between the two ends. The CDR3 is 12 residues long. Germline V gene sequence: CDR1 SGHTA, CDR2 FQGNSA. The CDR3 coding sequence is TGTGCCGGCGGAGATACGAACACTGAAGCTTTCTTT. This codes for CAGGDTNTEAFF.

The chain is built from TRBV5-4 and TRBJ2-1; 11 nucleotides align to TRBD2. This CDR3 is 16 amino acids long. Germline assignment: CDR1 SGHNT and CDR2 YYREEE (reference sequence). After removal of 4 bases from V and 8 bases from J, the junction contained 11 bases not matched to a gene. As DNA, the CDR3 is TGTGCCAGCAGCCCGAGGGATAGCGGGGGGGCGGATGAGCAGTTCTTC. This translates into CASSPRDSGGADEQFF.